A selection of T cell receptor beta chains follows, all from one sample in a study of blood T cell repertoires in COVID-19. The method was immunoSEQ multiplex PCR; TCRdb's version includes in-frame clones alone and lacks a portion of them. The sample consists of more than 65,000 clones, under 95% of them appearing once. The source material was peripheral blood. The receptors derive from a human donor in a cohort sampled during active COVID-19. CDR3s include the opening cysteine and the closing phenylalanine or tryptophan. Clone size appears in some rows only: once, few, many, or a class for an expanded clone.

clone_size v_call cdr3_aa
NA TRBV30 CAWNLDRGRDYGYTF
few TRBV5-6 CASSPPGGWGEQYF
once TRBV18 CASSLGTGRTEAFF
NA TRBV9 CASSELGGYNGYTF
NA TRBV4-1 CASSQVAQGPKIRPQHF
NA TRBV18 CASSRGQGAGDPGLPEAFF
NA TRBV5-1 CASSFGQGRSYEQYF
NA TRBV18 CASSPGQSAGQGLSNSPLHF
NA TRBV11-2 CASSLGWGDYGYTF
NA TRBV5-5 CASSLAAGDNQPQHF
NA TRBV11-2 CASSPPGRPIEAFF
NA TRBV14 CASSQGPLTKETQYF
NA TRBV23-1 CASSPKTGNTEAFF
NA TRBV5-6 CASSVGQGPEELFF
NA TRBV9 CASSVGGSSYEQYF
few TRBV6-2/TRBV6-3 CASSYLRTGTREQYF
NA TRBV11-2 CASSLAGDEQYF
once TRBV7-8 CASSLGQGATEAFF
NA TRBV27 CASSLGSGGGYNEQFF
NA TRBV11-2 CASSLDGTPSYEQYF
NA TRBV5-1 CASSPRTGRNTEAFF
NA TRBV28 CASSPLGASGGNEQYF
once TRBV6-5 CASYSGQVPYGYTF
NA TRBV5-6 CASSQGTANYGYTF
NA TRBV6-1 CASSDKRGRPREQYF
NA TRBV19 CASSIGTGKAFF
NA TRBV7-2 CASSLGGGGGSPLHF
NA TRBV18 CASSLDRTANYGYTF
NA TRBV10-3 CASWGGETQYF
NA TRBV27 CASSLGGRTEAFF
NA TRBV11-2 CASSTGTGVYGYTF
NA TRBV12-5 CASGTTSGSYEQYF
NA TRBV11-3 CASSLGTALSKNIQYF
NA TRBV11-2 CASSLETGMNTEAFF
NA TRBV30 CAWSGGDLRNSPLHF
NA TRBV12-3/TRBV12-4 CASRPNSGTEAFF
NA TRBV30 CAWSVRQGRLAEAFF
NA TRBV5-1 CASSVQRGQGGEAFF
NA TRBV9 CASSPQDRGTEAFF
NA TRBV6-5 CASSSRGFPYGYTF